These T cell receptor beta chains were read from a single sample in a study of cytomegalovirus exposure and HLA in healthy donors. Generated by immunoSEQ multiplex PCR, the TCRdb table keeps only in-frame clones and is missing some. The sample includes 100,000 to 150,000 clones, roughly four fifths of them seen just once. Source material: PBMCs. The receptors here all came from a woman in her forties in good health and CMV-seropositive. Both conserved end residues are part of each CDR3. Each record gives: J gene, V gene, CDR3 protein.

>TRBJ2-7|TRBV9
CASSAGGGREQYF
>TRBJ2-3|TRBV5-8
CASSLTSTDTQYF
>TRBJ1-2|TRBV5-3
CARNPNRNYGYTF
>TRBJ2-6|TRBV5-6
CASSPDGGSGANVLTF
>TRBJ1-2|TRBV27
CASSFWDRGYGYTF
>TRBJ2-7|TRBV5-1
CASGLWTGSGYEQYF
>TRBJ2-7|TRBV6-5
CASSYSREGVYEQYF
>TRBJ2-5|TRBV4-2
CASGPPQGFGETQYF
>TRBJ2-5|TRBV9
CASSVGGSSSGGQETQYF
>TRBJ2-2|TRBV5-1
CASSSGLAGLNTGELFF
>TRBJ1-5|TRBV12-5
CASGLVGEGNQPQHF
>TRBJ1-3|TRBV28
CASSLRVDSIYF
>TRBJ1-2|TRBV13
CASSLGGQGAYGYTF
>TRBJ2-7|TRBV10-3
CASGRRGEQYF
>TRBJ1-4|TRBV5-8
CASSTLAGGSNEKLFF
>TRBJ2-7|TRBV6-5
CASSGGAASSYEQYF
>TRBJ2-2|TRBV5-1
CASSLVGAGELFF
>TRBJ2-4|TRBV27
CGNYETIAKNIQYF
>TRBJ2-7|TRBV19
CASSKEPGAYEQYF
>TRBJ2-2|TRBV14
CASSLANTGELFF
>TRBJ2-7|TRBV4-2
CASSRRVAGGASYEQYF
>TRBJ2-1|TRBV10-3
CAITTDYYNEQFF
>.|TRBV7-9
CASSSLKLDGYEQYF
>TRBJ2-7|TRBV4-3
CASSHLAGMYEQYF
>TRBJ2-2|TRBV19
CASDVAHLNTGELFF
>TRBJ2-1|TRBV15
CATSRAGRRAGYNEQFF
>TRBJ2-7|TRBV6-6
CASTGSGTGPYEQYF
>TRBJ2-5|TRBV6-5
CASSYSPGGRSETQYF
>TRBJ2-2|TRBV11-2
CASSLSGRAPGELFF